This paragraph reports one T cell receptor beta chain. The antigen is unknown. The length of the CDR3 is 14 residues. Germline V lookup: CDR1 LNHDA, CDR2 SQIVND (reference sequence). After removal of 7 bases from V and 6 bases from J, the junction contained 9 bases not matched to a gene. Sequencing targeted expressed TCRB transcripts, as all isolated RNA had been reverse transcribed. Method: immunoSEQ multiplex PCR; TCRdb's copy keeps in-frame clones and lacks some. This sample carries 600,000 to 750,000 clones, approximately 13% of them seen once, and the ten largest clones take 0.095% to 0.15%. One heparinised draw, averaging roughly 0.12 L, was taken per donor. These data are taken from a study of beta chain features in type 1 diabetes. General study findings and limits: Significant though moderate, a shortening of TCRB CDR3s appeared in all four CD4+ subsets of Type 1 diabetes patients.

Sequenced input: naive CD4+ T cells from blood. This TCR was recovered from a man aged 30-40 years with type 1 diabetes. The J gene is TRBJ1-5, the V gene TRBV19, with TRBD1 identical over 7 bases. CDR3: CASNTDREFQPQHF. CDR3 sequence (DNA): TGTGCCAGTAATACCGACAGGGAATTTCAGCCCCAGCATTTT.